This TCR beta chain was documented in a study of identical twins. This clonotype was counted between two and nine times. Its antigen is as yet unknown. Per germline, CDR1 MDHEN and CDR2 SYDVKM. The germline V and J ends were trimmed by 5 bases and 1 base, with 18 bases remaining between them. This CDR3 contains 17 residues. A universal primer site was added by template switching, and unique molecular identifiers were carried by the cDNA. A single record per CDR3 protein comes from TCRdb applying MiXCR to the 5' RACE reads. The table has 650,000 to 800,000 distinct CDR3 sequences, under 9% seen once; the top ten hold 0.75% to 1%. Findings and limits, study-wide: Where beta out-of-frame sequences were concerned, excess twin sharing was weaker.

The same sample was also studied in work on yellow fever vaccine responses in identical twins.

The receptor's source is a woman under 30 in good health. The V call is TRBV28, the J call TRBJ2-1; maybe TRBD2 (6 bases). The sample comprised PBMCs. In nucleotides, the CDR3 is TGTGCCAGCAGTCCATACTTCTTAGCGGAATCCTACAATGAGCAGTTCTTC. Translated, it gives CASSPYFLAESYNEQFF. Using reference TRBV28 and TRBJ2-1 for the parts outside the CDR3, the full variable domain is DVKVTQSSRYLVKRTGEKVFLECVQDMDHENMFWYRQDPGLGLRLIYFSYDVKMKEKGDIPEGYSVSREKKERFSLILESASTNQTSMYLCASSPYFLAESYNEQFFGPGTRLTVL.